This T cell receptor (beta chain) derives from a study of OX40 agonist ivuxolimab in advanced cancers. Concerning the study at large: Ivuxolimab was a fully human IgG2 agonistic monoclonal antibody targeting the costimulatory receptor OX40 (CD134). Intravenous ivuxolimab was administered to patients every 2 weeks at six dose levels: 0.01, 0.1, 0.3, 1.5, 3 and 10 mg/kg. Of the 50 to 55 patients in dose escalation, 19 had hepatocellular carcinoma, about 15 had melanoma, 9 had renal cell carcinoma and 9 had head and neck cancer. In the dose-escalation cohort, roughly four fifths of patients were male, and the mean age was approximately 60 years, with a range of 23 to 79. Prior anti-PD-1, anti-PD-L1 or anti-CTLA-4 therapy was permitted, and checkpoint inhibitors had been received by around 39% of dose-escalation patients. Three dose-escalation patients achieved partial responses, one with hepatocellular carcinoma and two with cutaneous melanoma. The purpose of peripheral TCRbeta sequencing was to test whether ivuxolimab changed TCR sequence diversity and led to clonal T-cell expansion. The paper covers the monotherapy dose-escalation part of the phase I ivuxolimab trial, which included N ≈ 50 patients. The full study reports these points: The antigen specificity of the clonally expanded peripheral T cells was not determined. In partial responders in the 0.1-3.0 mg/kg groups, normalized peripheral clonal expansion was found to be among the lowest, especially among CD8+ T cells. At doses of 0.1 to 3.0 mg/kg, clonal expansion of both CD4+ and CD8+ T cells in blood was seen between baseline and week 6. After ivuxolimab, CD8+ T cells had more expanded clones than CD4+ T cells on average. Low levels of normalized T-cell clonal expansion were also seen in some patients who did not respond.

The trial excluded patients who had a history of autoimmune disease or were on systemic immunosuppression. In every dose cohort, peripheral blood was drawn for TCR sequencing at baseline, cycle 4 day 1, and cycle 7 day 1. Samples came from an open-label, multicenter, first-in-human phase I dose-escalation trial of ivuxolimab. Adults with locally advanced or metastatic head and neck squamous cell, hepatocellular, melanoma or renal cell carcinoma were enrolled in the trial. Before TCR sequencing, CD4+ and CD8+ T cells were separately sorted from peripheral blood. Genomic DNA was extracted from sorted cells for sequencing of the TCRbeta CDR3 region. TCRbeta CDR3 regions were sequenced using the immunoSEQ Assay. TCRdb stores this immuneACCESS table with in-frame sequences only. Part of the clones is absent; in the studies checked, under half of the shortfall reflects unresolved V genes, and no reason is known for the rest. The sample has tens of thousands of clones on record, approximately 86% of them singletons. The top ten clonotypes cover around 2.8% of the sample.

Trimming removed 4 bases from V and 4 bases from J; the gene matches leave 4 bases unexplained. From the cysteine through the phenylalanine, the CDR3 covers 14 amino acids. Of all the DNA, just the CDR3 is kept, 42 bases in frame from base 1. CDR1 and CDR2, per the germline V gene (reference sequence), are MNHEY and SMNVEV. Comments on this clone: Its antigen remains unidentified. The record has no base qualities; no much larger clone is one base away.

Here the sequenced sample was CD4+ or CD8+ T cells sorted from blood, taken in a trial of the OX40 agonist ivuxolimab. The sequence was collected from an adult with an advanced solid tumor such as melanoma, head and neck, liver or kidney cancer. This sequence uses TRBV27 and TRBJ1-2; 9 bases in the middle match TRBD1. The nucleotides are TGTGCCAGCAGTTCAGGACAGGGGATCTATGGCTACACCTTC. Translated, this is CASSSGQGIYGYTF.